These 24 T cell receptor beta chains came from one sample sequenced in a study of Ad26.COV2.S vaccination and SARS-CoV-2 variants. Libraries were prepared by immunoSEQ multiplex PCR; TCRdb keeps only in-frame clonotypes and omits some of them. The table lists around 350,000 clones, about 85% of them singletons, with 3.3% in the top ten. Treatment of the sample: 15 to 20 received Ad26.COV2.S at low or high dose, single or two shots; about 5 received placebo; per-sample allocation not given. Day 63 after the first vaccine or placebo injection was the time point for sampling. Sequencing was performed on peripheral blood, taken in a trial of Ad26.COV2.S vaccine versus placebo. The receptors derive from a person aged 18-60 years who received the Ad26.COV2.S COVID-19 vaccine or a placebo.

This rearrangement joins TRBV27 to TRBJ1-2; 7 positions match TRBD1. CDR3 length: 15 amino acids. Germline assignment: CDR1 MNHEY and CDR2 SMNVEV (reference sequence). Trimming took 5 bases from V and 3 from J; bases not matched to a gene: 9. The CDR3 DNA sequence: TGTGCCAGCAGTGTAACAGGGGCAGGAGACTATGGCTACACCTTC. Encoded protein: CASSVTGAGDYGYTF.

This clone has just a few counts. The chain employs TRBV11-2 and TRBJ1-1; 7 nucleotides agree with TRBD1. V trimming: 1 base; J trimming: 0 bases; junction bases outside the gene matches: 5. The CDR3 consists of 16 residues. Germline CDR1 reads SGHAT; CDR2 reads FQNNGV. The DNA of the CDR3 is TGTGCCAGCAGCTTAGTAGCGGGACAGATGAACACTGAAGCTTTCTTT. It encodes CASSLVAGQMNTEAFF.

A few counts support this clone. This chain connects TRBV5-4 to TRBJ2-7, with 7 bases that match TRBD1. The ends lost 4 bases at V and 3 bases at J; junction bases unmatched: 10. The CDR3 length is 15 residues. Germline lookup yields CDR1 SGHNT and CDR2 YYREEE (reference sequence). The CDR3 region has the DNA TGTGCCAGCAGCCCTCCCGGGACAGCCAGCTACGAGCAGTACTTC. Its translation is CASSPPGTASYEQYF.

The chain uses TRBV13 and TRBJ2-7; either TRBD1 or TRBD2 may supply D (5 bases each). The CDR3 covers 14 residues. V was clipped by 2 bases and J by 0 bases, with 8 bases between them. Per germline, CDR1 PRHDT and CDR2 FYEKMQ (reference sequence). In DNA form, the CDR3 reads TGTGCCAGCAGCTTACTGGGGGACTCCTACGAGCAGTACTTC. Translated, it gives CASSLLGDSYEQYF.

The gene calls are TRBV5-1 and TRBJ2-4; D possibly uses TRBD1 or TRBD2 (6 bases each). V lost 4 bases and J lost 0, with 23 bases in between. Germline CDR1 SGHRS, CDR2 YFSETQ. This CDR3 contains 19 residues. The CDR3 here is CASSPQGGGSKLAKNIQYF. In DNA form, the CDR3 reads TGCGCCAGCAGCCCGCAAGGGGGAGGCAGCAAACTAGCCAAAAACATTCAGTACTTC.

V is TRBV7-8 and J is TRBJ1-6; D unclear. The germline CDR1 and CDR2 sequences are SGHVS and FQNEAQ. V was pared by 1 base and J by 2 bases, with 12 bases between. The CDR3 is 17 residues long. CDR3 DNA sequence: TGTGCCAGCAGCTTAGATCTTACCGCCACCTATAATTCACCCCTCCACTTT. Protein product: CASSLDLTATYNSPLHF.

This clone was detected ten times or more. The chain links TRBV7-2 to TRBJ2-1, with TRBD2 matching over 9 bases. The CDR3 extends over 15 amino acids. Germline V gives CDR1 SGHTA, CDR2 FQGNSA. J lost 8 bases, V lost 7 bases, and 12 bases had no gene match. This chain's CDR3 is CASKYRASGEDEQFF. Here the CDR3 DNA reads TGTGCCAGCAAGTACCGGGCTAGCGGGGAAGATGAGCAGTTCTTC.

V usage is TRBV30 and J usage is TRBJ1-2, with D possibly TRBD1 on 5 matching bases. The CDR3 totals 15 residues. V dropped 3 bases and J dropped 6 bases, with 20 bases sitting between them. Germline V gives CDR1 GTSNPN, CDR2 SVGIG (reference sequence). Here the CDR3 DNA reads TGTGCCTGGAGGACGTTTGGGGCCCCTGCGGATGGCTACACCTTC. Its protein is CAWRTFGAPADGYTF.

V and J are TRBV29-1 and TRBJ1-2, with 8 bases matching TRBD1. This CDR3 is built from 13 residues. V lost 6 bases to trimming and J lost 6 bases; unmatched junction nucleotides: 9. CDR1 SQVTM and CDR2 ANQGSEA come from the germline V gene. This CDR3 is CSVEGSRGHGYTF. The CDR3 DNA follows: TGCAGCGTCGAGGGGAGCAGGGGGCATGGCTACACCTTC.

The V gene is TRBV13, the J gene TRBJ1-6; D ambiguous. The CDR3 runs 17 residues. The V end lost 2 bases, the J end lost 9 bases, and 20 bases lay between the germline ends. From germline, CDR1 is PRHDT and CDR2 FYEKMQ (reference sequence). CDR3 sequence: CASSLNPSGDAGSPLHF. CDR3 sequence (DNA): TGTGCCAGCAGCTTAAACCCCAGTGGGGATGCCGGTTCACCCCTCCACTTT.

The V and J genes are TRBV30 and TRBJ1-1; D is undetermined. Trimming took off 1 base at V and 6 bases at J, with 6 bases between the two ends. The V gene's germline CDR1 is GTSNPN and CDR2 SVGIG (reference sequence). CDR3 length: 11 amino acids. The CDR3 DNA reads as TGTGCCTGGAGTGACAGTGCTGAAGCTTTCTTT. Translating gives CAWSDSAEAFF. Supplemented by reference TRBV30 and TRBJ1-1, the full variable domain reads SQTIHQWPATLVQPVGSPLSLECTVEGTSNPNLYWYRQAAGRGLQLLFYSVGIGQISSEVPQNLSASRPQDRQFILSSKKLLLSDSGFYLCAWSDSAEAFFGQGTRLTVV.

CDR3 bases: TGTGCCAGCAGCGCAAGCGGGAGACACTTCACAGATACGCAGTATTTT. Translation gives CASSASGRHFTDTQYF. V is TRBV9 and J is TRBJ2-3; 8 nucleotides agree with TRBD2. CDR1 is SGDLS and CDR2 is YYNGEE in the germline V gene. This CDR3 region has 16 residues. The trim removed 3 bases at V and 2 bases at J, leaving 8 bases unmatched.

The CDR3 protein is CASSSPLRDYGYTF. The CDR3 bases are TGTGCCAGCAGTTCCCCCCTAAGAGACTATGGCTACACCTTC. The chain combines TRBV27 with TRBJ1-2; no clear D gene. Germline V CDR1 and CDR2: MNHEY, SMNVEV (reference sequence). The CDR3 is made up of 14 amino acids. V dropped 4 bases and J dropped 3 bases, with 12 bases sitting between them.

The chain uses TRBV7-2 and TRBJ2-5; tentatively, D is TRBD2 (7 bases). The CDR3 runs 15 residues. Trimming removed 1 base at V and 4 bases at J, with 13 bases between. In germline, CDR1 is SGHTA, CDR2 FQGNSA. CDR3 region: CASSLEGGALETQYF. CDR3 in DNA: TGTGCCAGCAGCTTAGAGGGGGGGGCCTTAGAGACCCAGTACTTC. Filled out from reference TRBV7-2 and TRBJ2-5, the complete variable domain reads GAGVSQSPSNKVTEKGKDVELRCDPISGHTALYWYRQSLGQGLEFLIYFQGNSAPDKSGLPSDRFSAERTGGSVSTLTIQRTQQEDSAVYLCASSLEGGALETQYFGPGTRLLVL.

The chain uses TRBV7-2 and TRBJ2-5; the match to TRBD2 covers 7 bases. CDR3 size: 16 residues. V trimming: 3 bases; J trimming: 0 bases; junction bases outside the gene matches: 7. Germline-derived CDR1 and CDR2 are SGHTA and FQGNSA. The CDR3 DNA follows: TGTGCCAGCAGCTTTTCCGGGACTACCTACCAAGAGACCCAGTACTTC. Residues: CASSFSGTTYQETQYF.

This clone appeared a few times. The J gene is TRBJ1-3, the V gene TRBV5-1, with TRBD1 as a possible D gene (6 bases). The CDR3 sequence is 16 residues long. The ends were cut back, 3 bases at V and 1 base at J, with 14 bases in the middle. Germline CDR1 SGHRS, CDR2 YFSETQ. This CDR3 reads CASSWKQQGSGNTIYF. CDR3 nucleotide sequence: TGCGCCAGCAGCTGGAAACAACAGGGATCTGGAAACACCATATATTTT.

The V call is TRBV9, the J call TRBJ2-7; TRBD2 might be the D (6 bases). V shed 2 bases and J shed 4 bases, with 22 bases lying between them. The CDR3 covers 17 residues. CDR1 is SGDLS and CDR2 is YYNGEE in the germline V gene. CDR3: CASSVPVLDAREYEQYF. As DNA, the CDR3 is TGTGCCAGCAGCGTTCCGGTTTTGGACGCCCGGGAGTACGAGCAGTACTTC.

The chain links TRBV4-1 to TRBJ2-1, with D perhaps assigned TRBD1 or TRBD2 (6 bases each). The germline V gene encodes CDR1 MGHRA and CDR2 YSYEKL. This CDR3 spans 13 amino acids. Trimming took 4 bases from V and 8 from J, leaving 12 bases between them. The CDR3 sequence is CASSRGASYEQFF. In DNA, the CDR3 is TGCGCCAGCAGCCGGGGGGCCTCATATGAGCAGTTCTTC.

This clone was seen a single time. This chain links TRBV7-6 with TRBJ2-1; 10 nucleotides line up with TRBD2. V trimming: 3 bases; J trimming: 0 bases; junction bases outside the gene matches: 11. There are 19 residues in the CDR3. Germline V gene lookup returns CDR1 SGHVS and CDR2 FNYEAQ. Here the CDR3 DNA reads TGTGCCAGCAGCTTTGGGCCAGGTAGCGGGAGGAGCTCCTACAATGAGCAGTTCTTC. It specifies CASSFGPGSGRSSYNEQFF. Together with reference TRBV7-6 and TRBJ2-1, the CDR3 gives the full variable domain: GAGVSQSPRYKVTKRGQDVALRCDPISGHVSLYWYRQALGQGPEFLTYFNYEAQQDKSGLPNDRFSAERPEGSISTLTIQRTEQRDSAMYRCASSFGPGSGRSSYNEQFFGPGTRLTVL.

The CDR3 sequence is CASSYSRGRGTGELFF. In DNA form, the CDR3 reads TGTGCCAGCAGTTACTCGCGGGGTAGGGGCACCGGGGAGCTGTTTTTT. The V call is TRBV6-2 or TRBV6-3, the J call TRBJ2-2; the D gene is possibly TRBD2 (6 bases). The CDR3 covers 16 residues. Germline V gives CDR1 MNHEY, CDR2 SVGEGT. V lost 0 bases and J 4 bases, leaving 12 bases between the germline ends.

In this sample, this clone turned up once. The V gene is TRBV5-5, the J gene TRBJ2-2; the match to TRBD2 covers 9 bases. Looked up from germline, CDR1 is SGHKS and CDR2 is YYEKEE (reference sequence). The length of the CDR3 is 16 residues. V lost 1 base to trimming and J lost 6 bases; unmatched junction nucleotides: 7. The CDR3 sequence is CASSLFRGGASGELFF. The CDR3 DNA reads TGTGCCAGCAGCTTGTTTCGCGGGGGGGCGTCCGGGGAGCTGTTTTTT.

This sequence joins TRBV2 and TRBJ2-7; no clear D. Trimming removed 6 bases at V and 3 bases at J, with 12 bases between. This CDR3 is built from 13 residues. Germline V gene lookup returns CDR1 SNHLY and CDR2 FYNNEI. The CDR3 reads CASRRSVGYEQYF. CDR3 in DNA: TGTGCCAGCAGGCGGTCGGTAGGCTACGAGCAGTACTTC.

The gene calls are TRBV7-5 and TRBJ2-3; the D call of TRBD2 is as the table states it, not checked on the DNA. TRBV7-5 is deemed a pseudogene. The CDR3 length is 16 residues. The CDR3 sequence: CARSLGISGGTDTQYF. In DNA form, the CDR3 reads TGTGCCAGAAGCTTAGGGATTAGCGGGGGCACAGATACGCAGTATTTT.

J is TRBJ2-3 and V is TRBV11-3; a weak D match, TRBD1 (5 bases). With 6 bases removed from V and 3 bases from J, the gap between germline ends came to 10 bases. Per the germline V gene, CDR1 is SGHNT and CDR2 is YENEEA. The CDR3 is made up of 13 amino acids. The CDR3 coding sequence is TGTGCCAGCAGTAGGGGCCTAACAGATACGCAGTATTTT. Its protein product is CASSRGLTDTQYF.